This TCR beta chain appears in the sequencing data of a study of shared clonotypes between healthy human individuals. Study-wide points: Enrolling few donors narrowed the genetic and exposure-history diversity that was represented.

Using immunoSEQ multiplex PCR, the repertoire was profiled, and TCRdb retains in-frame clones only, with some absent. Among fewer than 350,000 clones listed, roughly 87% were seen once. Concerning this clone: Its specificity is unknown.

Sequenced material: memory CD8+ T cells sorted from blood. Subset indicated: CD45RO+ cells pooled with CCR7-negative TemRA cells. The sequence came from a man aged 18 to 35 in good health.

The CDR3 nucleotides are TGTGCCAGCAGTTACTCCCAGGGGGCGCGGAGCTATGGCTACACCTTC. This gives the protein CASSYSQGARSYGYTF. V usage is TRBV6-5 and J usage is TRBJ1-2; 8 bases fit TRBD1. With V trimmed by 0 bases and J by 4 bases, 7 bases remained unmatched. Germline V CDR1 and CDR2: MNHEY, SVGAGI. The CDR3 totals 16 residues.